Below are 26 T cell receptor beta chains sequenced from a single sample in a study of T-cell reconstitution after alpha-beta-depleted transplantation in children. As it was prepared, the TCRbeta library received unique molecular identifiers. TCRdb used MiXCR to reprocess the PCR reads, holding one entry per CDR3 protein. The table records some 300,000 distinct CDR3 sequences, over 7% of them present only once. These receptors lack a known antigen. Study observations and caveats: Newly generated T cells supplied most T-cell counts and diversity one year post-transplant.

The sequences come from peripheral blood, collected 360 days after TCRalphabeta/CD19-depleted stem cell transplant. Receptor source: a female patient aged 2-9 years who had a stem cell transplant for Fanconi anemia, so the T cells may come from the graft donor.

This clonotype was recorded many times. This rearrangement joins TRBV27 to TRBJ2-1; TRBD2 agrees at 10 bases. V shed 2 bases and J 7 bases; nucleotides not matched to a gene: 2. Per germline, CDR1 MNHEY and CDR2 SMNVEV (reference sequence). This CDR3 comprises 14 residues. CDR3 in DNA: TGTGCCAGCAGTTTAAGCGGGGGGGCAAATGAGCAGTTCTTC. It specifies CASSLSGGANEQFF.

This clonotype was counted a few times. The chain combines TRBV6-2 or TRBV6-3 with TRBJ2-3; D perhaps matches TRBD2 (6 bases). CDR1 MNHEY and CDR2 SVGEGT come from the germline V gene. V gave up 2 bases and J gave up 0 bases, with 15 bases separating them. This CDR3 contains 17 residues. The CDR3 DNA reads TGTGCCAGCAGTTACGGCGGCGGGACGGGTAGCACAGATACGCAGTATTTT. Protein product: CASSYGGGTGSTDTQYF.

This clonotype occurred a few times. The chain employs TRBV3-1 and TRBJ1-4; D uncertain. The CDR3 sequence is 14 residues long. Looked up from germline, CDR1 is LGHDT and CDR2 is YNNKEL (reference sequence). The ends were cut back, 4 bases at V and 7 bases at J, with 13 bases in the middle. The CDR3 coding sequence is TGTGCCAGCAGCCGGCCGGAGGCGGGTGAAAAACTGTTTTTT. This sequence encodes CASSRPEAGEKLFF.

This clonotype has ten or more counts. J is TRBJ1-4 and V is TRBV7-6; TRBD1 is a possible D gene (5 bases). The CDR3 loop spans 18 amino acids. Germline loops: CDR1 SGHVS, CDR2 FNYEAQ. V was trimmed by 5 bases and J by 0 bases, leaving 19 bases between them. The CDR3 protein is CASSLDPLGTATNEKLFF. In DNA form, the CDR3 reads TGTGCCAGCAGCCTGGACCCACTTGGGACTGCAACTAATGAAAAACTGTTTTTT.

The table lists this clonotype with many counts. This chain joins TRBV14 and TRBJ1-1; possible D gene TRBD1, 5 bases. This CDR3 comprises 13 residues. V lost 1 base and J 10 bases, leaving 13 bases between the germline ends. CDR1 and CDR2 (germline): SGHDN, FVKESK. The CDR3 here is CASSQVVGTLAFF. CDR3 in DNA: TGTGCCAGCAGCCAAGTAGTAGGGACGCTAGCTTTCTTT.

This clonotype was observed at least ten times. V and J are TRBV20-1 and TRBJ2-5; either TRBD1 or TRBD2 may supply D (7 bases each). Looked up from germline, CDR1 is DFQATT and CDR2 is SNEGSKA (reference sequence). V lost 6 bases to trimming and J lost 1 base, with 15 bases between them. The CDR3 totals 14 residues. CDR3 loop: CSATRGGPQETQYF. In nucleotides, the CDR3 is TGCAGTGCCACCAGGGGGGGGCCCCAAGAGACCCAGTACTTC.

This clonotype was seen ten or more times. The V gene is TRBV4-2, the J gene TRBJ1-1, with D maybe TRBD1 (5 bases). This CDR3 has 14 amino acids. Germline CDR1 LGHNA, CDR2 YNFKEQ. Trimming took 4 bases from V and 2 from J, leaving 11 bases between them. The CDR3 DNA reads as TGTGCCAGCAGCCGGGGAGGGGCTAACACTGAAGCTTTCTTT. Its protein is CASSRGGANTEAFF.

V usage is TRBV19 and J usage is TRBJ2-3, with unresolved D. This CDR3 region has 14 residues. Trimming removed 1 base at V and 6 bases at J, with 11 bases between. Germline assignment: CDR1 LNHDA and CDR2 SQIVND (reference sequence). The DNA of the CDR3 is TGTGCCAGTAGTATAGGTGGTAGCTTGGATACGCAGTATTTT. Its protein product is CASSIGGSLDTQYF. The full variable domain, its missing parts supplied by reference TRBV19 and TRBJ2-3, is DGGITQSPKYLFRKEGQNVTLSCEQNLNHDAMYWYRQDPGQGLRLIYYSQIVNDFQKGDIAEGYSVSREKKESFPLTVTSAQKNPTAFYLCASSIGGSLDTQYFGPGTRLTVL.

This clonotype was found many times. V is TRBV5-1 and J is TRBJ2-7; D gene ambiguous. Per the germline V gene, CDR1 is SGHRS and CDR2 is YFSETQ. Trimming removed 1 base at V and 0 bases at J, with 14 bases between. The CDR3 sequence is 16 residues long. The CDR3 DNA follows: TGCGCCAGCAGCTTGTACCCAGGCCTCAGCTCCTACGAGCAGTACTTC. This encodes CASSLYPGLSSYEQYF. Using reference TRBV5-1 and TRBJ2-7 for the parts outside the CDR3, the full variable domain is KAGVTQTPRYLIKTRGQQVTLSCSPISGHRSVSWYQQTPGQGLQFLFEYFSETQRNKGNFPGRFSGRQFSNSRSEMNVSTLELGDSALYLCASSLYPGLSSYEQYFGPGTRLTVT.

V gene TRBV9 combines with J gene TRBJ2-5; 15 bases line up with TRBD2. This CDR3 is 20 amino acids long. The V and J ends lost 0 bases and 5 bases, in that order; junction bases with no gene match: 14. In germline, CDR1 is SGDLS, CDR2 YYNGEE. The CDR3 coding sequence is TGTGCCAGCAGCGTAGGGTGGTCGGGACTAGCGGGGGGAGGTAAGGAGACCCAGTACTTC. It codes for CASSVGWSGLAGGGKETQYF.

This clonotype has ten or more counts. The chain carries TRBV25-1 and TRBJ2-1, with 12 bases identical to TRBD2. This CDR3 comprises 15 residues. V was clipped by 6 bases and J by 4 bases; unmatched bases: 4. The germline V gene has CDR1 MGHDK and CDR2 SYGVNS. Here the CDR3 DNA reads TGTGCCAGCAGGTCCGGGACTAGCGGGTACAATGAGCAGTTCTTC. Translation gives CASRSGTSGYNEQFF. The full variable domain, completed using reference TRBV25-1 and TRBJ2-1, is EADIYQTPRYLVIGTGKKITLECSQTMGHDKMYWYQQDPGMELHLIHYSYGVNSTEKGDLSSESTVSRIRTEHFPLTLESARPSHTSQYLCASRSGTSGYNEQFFGPGTRLTVL.

This clonotype was counted many times. The chain employs TRBV7-3 and TRBJ2-3; 9 bases agree with TRBD1. V shed 8 bases, J shed 4 bases, and the junction held 1 base outside the gene matches. The CDR3 length is 12 residues. Germline CDR1 and CDR2: SGHTA and FQGTGA. The CDR3 spells CASGTGPDTQYF. The CDR3 DNA is TGTGCCAGCGGGACAGGGCCAGATACGCAGTATTTT. Drawing the rest from reference TRBV7-3 and TRBJ2-3, the complete variable domain is GAGVSQTPSNKVTEKGKYVELRCDPISGHTALYWYRQSLGQGPEFLIYFQGTGAADDSGLPNDRFFAVRPEGSVSTLKIQRTERGDSAVYLCASGTGPDTQYFGPGTRLTVL.

In its sample, this clonotype was seen many times. This sequence joins TRBV9 and TRBJ2-1; the D is unclear. The germline V gene has CDR1 SGDLS and CDR2 YYNGEE. The CDR3 covers 13 residues. The germline V and J ends were trimmed by 3 bases and 6 bases, with 10 bases remaining between them. In DNA, the CDR3 is TGTGCCAGCAGCGAGGGCGACCCCAATGAGCAGTTCTTC. Its protein product is CASSEGDPNEQFF.

This clonotype was observed at least ten times. This chain joins TRBV18 and TRBJ1-6; D remains unclear. Trimming took off 9 bases at V and 7 bases at J, with 16 bases between the two ends. The CDR3 is made up of 14 amino acids. The germline CDR1 and CDR2 sequences are KGHSH and LQKENI. The CDR3 nucleotides are TGTGCCAGTAATCCTGCAGGATCGAATTCACCCCTCCACTTT. It codes for CASNPAGSNSPLHF.

This clonotype was seen repeatedly, ten times or more. The V call is TRBV5-6, the J call TRBJ2-7, with a tentative D call TRBD1 (6 bases). The germline V gene has CDR1 SGHDT and CDR2 YYEEEE. Trimming stripped 4 bases from V and 3 bases from J, with 11 bases between. The CDR3 sequence is 13 residues long. DNA for the CDR3: TGTGCCAGCAGCCACTTACAGGGCTACGAGCAGTACGTC. Its translation is CASSHLQGYEQYV.

This clonotype was recorded many times. This chain connects TRBV6-2 or TRBV6-3 to TRBJ1-2; no clear D gene. The CDR3 is 15 residues long. From germline, CDR1 is MNHEY and CDR2 SVGEGT. V was cut by 6 bases and J by 4 bases, with 18 bases left in between. The CDR3 is CASSPYGRRVYGYTF. In DNA, the CDR3 is TGTGCCAGCAGCCCATATGGAAGAAGGGTCTATGGCTACACCTTC.

This clonotype has only a few counts. The rearrangement links TRBV7-2 to TRBJ2-7, with D possibly being TRBD2 (6 bases). CDR1 SGHTA and CDR2 FQGNSA come from the germline V gene. The germline V and J ends were trimmed by 5 bases and 2 bases, with 13 bases remaining between them. CDR3 length: 14 residues. The CDR3 nucleotides are TGTGCCAGCAGCGGCGGACTATACACCTACGAGCAGTACTTC. This sequence encodes CASSGGLYTYEQYF.

This clonotype was seen a single time. The rearrangement joins TRBV6-2 or TRBV6-3 to TRBJ1-2, with D uncertain. V lost 2 bases and J lost 7, with 14 bases in between. This CDR3 is 14 amino acids long. CDR1 and CDR2 (germline): MNHEY, SVGEGT. CDR3 loop: CASSYDGTPSGYTF. The CDR3 DNA reads as TGTGCCAGCAGTTACGACGGAACCCCCAGTGGCTACACCTTC.

Ten or more counts support this clonotype. The chain recombines TRBV3-1 with TRBJ2-7, with D perhaps matching TRBD1 (5 bases). Germline V gives CDR1 LGHDT, CDR2 YNNKEL (reference sequence). Trimming cost V 2 bases and J 3 bases, with 8 bases left between them. CDR3 size: 13 residues. CDR3 sequence: CASSQTRVYEQYF. The CDR3 DNA sequence: TGTGCCAGCAGCCAAACCAGGGTCTACGAGCAGTACTTC.

This clonotype has ten or more counts. The gene calls are TRBV11-2 and TRBJ2-7; 7 bases align to TRBD2. Germline V CDR1 and CDR2: SGHAT, FQNNGV. The CDR3 loop spans 14 amino acids. Germline trimming cut 3 bases from V and 4 bases from J; bases unmatched to any gene: 6. The chain's CDR3 is CASSFSGVRYEQYF. The CDR3 region has the DNA TGTGCCAGCAGCTTCAGCGGGGTTAGGTACGAGCAGTACTTC.

This clonotype was detected a few times. V usage is TRBV12-3 or TRBV12-4 and J usage is TRBJ2-5, with D maybe TRBD2 (5 bases). CDR3 length equals 14 residues. Trimming removed 2 bases at V and 0 bases at J, with 7 bases between. For the CDR3, the DNA is TGTGCCAGCAGTTTATGGGAGAACCAAGAGACCCAGTACTTC. Residues: CASSLWENQETQYF.

Only a few counts were recorded for this clonotype. The chain combines TRBV6-1 with TRBJ2-3, with 7 bases fitting TRBD1. The CDR3 consists of 14 residues. Unmatched junction bases numbered 5, after V lost 6 bases and J lost 2 bases. The V gene's germline CDR1 is MNHNS and CDR2 SASEGT. The CDR3 region is CASSTGTATDTQYF. CDR3 sequence (DNA): TGTGCCAGCAGCACCGGGACAGCCACAGATACGCAGTATTTT.

There are a few counts of this clonotype. This chain links TRBV5-1 with TRBJ2-4; 8 nucleotides match TRBD1. V lost 3 bases and J lost 4; bases outside the gene matches: 9. The CDR3 is 16 residues long. Germline CDR1 SGHRS, CDR2 YFSETQ. CDR3: CASSSGQGEGKNIQYF. CDR3 in DNA: TGCGCCAGCAGCTCCGGACAGGGCGAAGGGAAAAACATTCAGTACTTC.

This clonotype has a handful of counts. This rearrangement joins TRBV20-1 to TRBJ2-7, with 7 bases that match TRBD1. Germline CDR1 reads DFQATT; CDR2 reads SNEGSKA (reference sequence). The ends lost 3 bases at V and 2 bases at J; junction bases unmatched: 7. This CDR3 comprises 14 residues. This chain's CDR3 is CSASPGTAPYEQYF. The CDR3 coding sequence is TGCAGTGCTAGTCCCGGGACAGCGCCCTACGAGCAGTACTTC.

This clonotype was counted ten times or more. The V call is TRBV5-1, the J call TRBJ2-3; TRBD2 is a possible D gene (5 bases). Germline V gene lookup returns CDR1 SGHRS and CDR2 YFSETQ. The CDR3 is 16 amino acids. Trimming cost V 4 bases and J 2 bases, with 17 bases left between them. CDR3 loop: CASSSHGGRDTDTQYF. CDR3 nucleotides: TGCGCCAGCAGCAGCCACGGAGGACGGGACACAGATACGCAGTATTTT.

This clonotype was observed many times. The V call is TRBV29-1, the J call TRBJ1-1; D is ambiguous. In germline, CDR1 is SQVTM, CDR2 ANQGSEA. This CDR3 comprises 13 residues. Trimming cost V 3 bases and J 6 bases, with 14 bases left between them. CDR3 in DNA: TGCAGCGTTGACAAGGGCGGGTTCGCTGAAGCTTTCTTT. Translation gives CSVDKGGFAEAFF. The full variable domain, its missing parts supplied by reference TRBV29-1 and TRBJ1-1, is SAVISQKPSRDICQRGTSLTIQCQVDSQVTMMFWYRQQPGQSLTLIATANQGSEATYESGFVIDKFPISRPNLTFSTLTVSNMSPEDSSIYLCSVDKGGFAEAFFGQGTRLTVV.